This T cell receptor beta chain originates from a study of tumor and adjacent non-tumor tissue in lung cancer. Study-wide background: On average, productive TCRbeta reads reached about 4 million per sample.

With respect to this clonotype: The junction departs from the called germline gene at one end, perhaps through a read error.

Three rounds of nested PCR, following a modified ARM-PCR protocol, produced the TCRbeta library. TCRdb used MiXCR to reprocess the multiplex PCR reads, holding one entry per CDR3 protein. The table has 120,000 or so distinct CDR3 sequences, roughly 67% seen once. No cell sorting was done before RNA was extracted from the tissue. Chemotherapy-naive patients with new lung cancer underwent thoracic surgery in China, August–late 2014. Germline CDR1 reads SQVTM; CDR2 reads ANQGSEA. The CDR3 extends over 14 amino acids. The origin of this receptor is a young man with non-small cell lung cancer. Sequenced: lung tumor tissue. The chain employs TRBV29-1 and TRBJ1-2; D remains ambiguous. CDR3 DNA: TGTAGCGTTGAAGAGATCATAGGGAACTATGGCTACACCTTC. It encodes CSVEEIIGNYGYTF.